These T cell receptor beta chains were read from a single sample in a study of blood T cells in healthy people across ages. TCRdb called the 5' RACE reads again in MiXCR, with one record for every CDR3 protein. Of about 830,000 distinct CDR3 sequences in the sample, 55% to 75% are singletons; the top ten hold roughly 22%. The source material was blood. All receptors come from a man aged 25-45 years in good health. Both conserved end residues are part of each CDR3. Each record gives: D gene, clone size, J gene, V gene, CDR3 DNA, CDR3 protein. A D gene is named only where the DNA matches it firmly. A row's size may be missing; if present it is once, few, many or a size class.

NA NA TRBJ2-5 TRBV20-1 TGCAGTGGCCATCTGGGGCTTGGGACGACCCAGTACTTC CSGHLGLGTTQYF
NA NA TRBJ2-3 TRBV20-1 TGCAGTGCTAGAGATTCGACGGGGTCGGATACGCAGTATTTT CSARDSTGSDTQYF
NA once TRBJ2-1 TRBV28 TGTGCCAGCAGTTTAAATCCGAGAGAGCAGTTCTTC CASSLNPREQFF
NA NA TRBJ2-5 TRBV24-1 TGTGCCACCAGTGAGTCAGACCAAGAGACCCAGTACTTC CATSESDQETQYF
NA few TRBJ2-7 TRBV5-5 TGTGCCAGCAGCTTGATCAGGCCCGGCAGGTCCTACGAGCAGTACTTC CASSLIRPGRSYEQYF
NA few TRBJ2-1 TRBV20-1 TGCAGTGCTAGAGTTATTAGGGCGGGGTCCTCCTACAATGAGCAGTTCTTC CSARVIRAGSSYNEQFF
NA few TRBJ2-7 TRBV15 TGTGCCACCAGCCCTGATCGGGCCCGTTACGAGCAGTACTTC CATSPDRARYEQYF
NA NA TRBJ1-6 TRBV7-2 TGTGCCAGCAGCTCTTTGGGGGGACGTAATTCACCCCTCCACTTT CASSSLGGRNSPLHF
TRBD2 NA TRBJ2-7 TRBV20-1 TGCAGTGCTAGACCCGGACTAGCGGTACTAACGGAGCAGTACTTC CSARPGLAVLTEQYF
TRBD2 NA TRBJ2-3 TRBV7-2 TGTGCCAGCAGCTTAGGAGCTGCGGGGGGAGATACGCAGTATTTT CASSLGAAGGDTQYF
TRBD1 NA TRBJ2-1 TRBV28 TGTGCCGGCAGTCTCACCAGGGGGCGGCAGTTCTTC CAGSLTRGRQFF
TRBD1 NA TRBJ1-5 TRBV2 TGTGCCAGCGGACAGGGGGCGGTCAGCAATCAGCCCCAGCATTTT CASGQGAVSNQPQHF